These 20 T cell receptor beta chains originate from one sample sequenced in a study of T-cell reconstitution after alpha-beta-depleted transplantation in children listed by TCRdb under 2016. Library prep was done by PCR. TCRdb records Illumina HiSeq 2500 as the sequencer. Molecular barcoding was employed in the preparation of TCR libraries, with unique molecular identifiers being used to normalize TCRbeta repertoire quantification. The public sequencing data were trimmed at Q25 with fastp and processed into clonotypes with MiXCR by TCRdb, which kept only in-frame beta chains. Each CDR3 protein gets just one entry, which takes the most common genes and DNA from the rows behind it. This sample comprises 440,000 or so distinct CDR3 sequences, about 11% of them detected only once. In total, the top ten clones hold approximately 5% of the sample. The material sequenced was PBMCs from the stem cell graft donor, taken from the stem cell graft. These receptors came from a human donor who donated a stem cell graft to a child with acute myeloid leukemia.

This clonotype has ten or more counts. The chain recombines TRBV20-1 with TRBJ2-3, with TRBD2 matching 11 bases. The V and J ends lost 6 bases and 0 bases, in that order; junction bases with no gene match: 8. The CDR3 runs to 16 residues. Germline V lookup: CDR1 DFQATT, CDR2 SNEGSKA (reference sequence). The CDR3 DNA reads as TGCAGTGCGGCCGGGACTAGCGGCCCTAGCACAGATACGCAGTATTTT. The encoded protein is CSAAGTSGPSTDTQYF.

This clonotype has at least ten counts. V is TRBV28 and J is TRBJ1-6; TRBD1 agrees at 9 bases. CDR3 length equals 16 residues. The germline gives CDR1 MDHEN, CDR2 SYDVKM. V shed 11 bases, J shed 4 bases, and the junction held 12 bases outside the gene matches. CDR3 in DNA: TGTGCCGCCCGACCCGGGACAGGGTCTTATAATTCACCCCTCCACTTT. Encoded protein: CAARPGTGSYNSPLHF.

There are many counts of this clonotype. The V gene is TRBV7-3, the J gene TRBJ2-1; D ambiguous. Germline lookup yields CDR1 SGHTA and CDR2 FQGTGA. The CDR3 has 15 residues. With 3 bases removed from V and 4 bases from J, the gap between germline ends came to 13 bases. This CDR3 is CASSFRANPYNEQFF. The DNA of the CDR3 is TGTGCCAGCAGCTTCCGGGCTAACCCTTACAATGAGCAGTTCTTC.

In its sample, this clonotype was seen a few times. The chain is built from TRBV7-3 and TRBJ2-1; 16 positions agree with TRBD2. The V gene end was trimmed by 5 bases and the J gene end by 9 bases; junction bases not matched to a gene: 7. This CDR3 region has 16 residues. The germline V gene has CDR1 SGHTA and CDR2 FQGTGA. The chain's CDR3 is CASSQTGTSGRAEQFF. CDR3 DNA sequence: TGTGCCAGCAGCCAAACGGGGACTAGCGGGAGGGCTGAGCAGTTCTTC.

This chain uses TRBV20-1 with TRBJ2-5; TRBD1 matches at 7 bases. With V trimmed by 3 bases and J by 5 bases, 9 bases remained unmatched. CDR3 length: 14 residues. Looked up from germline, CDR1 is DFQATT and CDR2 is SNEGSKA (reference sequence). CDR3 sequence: CSARGAQGRETQYF. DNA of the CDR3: TGCAGTGCTAGGGGGGCACAGGGGCGCGAGACCCAGTACTTC.

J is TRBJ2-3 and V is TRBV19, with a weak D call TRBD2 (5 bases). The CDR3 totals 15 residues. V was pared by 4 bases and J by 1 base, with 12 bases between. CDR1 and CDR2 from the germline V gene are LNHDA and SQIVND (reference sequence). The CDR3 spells CASSTGLTGTDTQYF. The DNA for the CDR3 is TGTGCCAGTAGTACCGGACTCACGGGCACAGATACGCAGTATTTT.

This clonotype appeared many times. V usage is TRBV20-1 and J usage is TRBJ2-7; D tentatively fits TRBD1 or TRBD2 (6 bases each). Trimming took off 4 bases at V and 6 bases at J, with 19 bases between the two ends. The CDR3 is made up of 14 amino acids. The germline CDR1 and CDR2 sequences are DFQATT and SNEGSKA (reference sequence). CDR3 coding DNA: TGCAGTGCTACTCGGCCGGGGGCGAATTCCGAGCAGTACTTC. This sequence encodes CSATRPGANSEQYF.

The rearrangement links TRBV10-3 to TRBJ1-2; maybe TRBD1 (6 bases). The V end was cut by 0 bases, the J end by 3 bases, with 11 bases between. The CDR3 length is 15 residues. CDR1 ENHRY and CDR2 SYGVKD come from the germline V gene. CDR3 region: CAISESSRGDYGYTF. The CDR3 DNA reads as TGTGCCATCAGTGAGTCGAGCAGGGGAGACTATGGCTACACCTTC.

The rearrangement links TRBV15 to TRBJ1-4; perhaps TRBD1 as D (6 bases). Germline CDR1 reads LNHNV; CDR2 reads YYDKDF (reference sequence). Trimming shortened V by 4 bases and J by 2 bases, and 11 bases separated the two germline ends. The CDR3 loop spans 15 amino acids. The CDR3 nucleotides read TGTGCCACCAGCACCGGGACATCGACTAATGAAAAACTGTTTTTT. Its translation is CATSTGTSTNEKLFF.

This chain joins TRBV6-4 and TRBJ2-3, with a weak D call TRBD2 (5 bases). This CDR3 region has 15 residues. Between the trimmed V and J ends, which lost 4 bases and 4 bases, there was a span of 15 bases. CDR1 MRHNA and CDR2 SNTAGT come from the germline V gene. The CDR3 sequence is CASSVEGDGADTQYF. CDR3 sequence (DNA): TGTGCCAGCAGTGTAGAGGGTGATGGGGCAGATACGCAGTATTTT.

CDR3 DNA: TGCGCCAGCAGCCCGGGGGGGCGTACGAGGGACACTGAAGCTTTCTTT. Residues: CASSPGGRTRDTEAFF. The rearrangement joins TRBV5-1 to TRBJ1-1, with D possibly TRBD1 on 6 matching bases. V was clipped by 4 bases and J by 3 bases, with 19 bases between them. Germline CDR1 SGHRS, CDR2 YFSETQ. The CDR3 covers 16 residues.

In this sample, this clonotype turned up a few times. For the CDR3, the DNA is TGCGCCAGCAGCTTGGGGCCAGACTACGAGCAGTACGTC. It translates to CASSLGPDYEQYV. The chain joins TRBV5-1 to TRBJ2-7; D gene uncertain. The CDR3 sequence is 13 residues long. Between the trimmed V and J ends, which lost 0 bases and 3 bases, there was a span of 7 bases. CDR1 and CDR2 (germline): SGHRS, YFSETQ.

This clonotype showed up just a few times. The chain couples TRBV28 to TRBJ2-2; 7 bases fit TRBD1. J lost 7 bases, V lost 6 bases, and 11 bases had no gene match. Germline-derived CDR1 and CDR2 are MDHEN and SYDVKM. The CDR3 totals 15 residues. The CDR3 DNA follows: TGTGCCAGCAGGCAGCCAACAGGGGAAGGCGGGGAGCTGTTTTTT. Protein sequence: CASRQPTGEGGELFF.

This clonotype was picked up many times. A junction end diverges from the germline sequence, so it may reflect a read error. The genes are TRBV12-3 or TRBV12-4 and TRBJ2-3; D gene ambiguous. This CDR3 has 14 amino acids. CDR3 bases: TGCGCCAGCAGCTTGGGCCCCAGCACAGATACGCAGTATTTT. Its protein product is CASSLGPSTDTQYF.

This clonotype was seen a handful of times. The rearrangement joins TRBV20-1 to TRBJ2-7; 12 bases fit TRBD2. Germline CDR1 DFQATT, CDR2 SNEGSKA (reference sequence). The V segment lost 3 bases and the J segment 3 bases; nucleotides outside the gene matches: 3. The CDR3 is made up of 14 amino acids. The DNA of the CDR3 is TGCAGTGCTAGTCCTAGCGGGAGGGGCTACGAGCAGTACTTC. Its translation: CSASPSGRGYEQYF.

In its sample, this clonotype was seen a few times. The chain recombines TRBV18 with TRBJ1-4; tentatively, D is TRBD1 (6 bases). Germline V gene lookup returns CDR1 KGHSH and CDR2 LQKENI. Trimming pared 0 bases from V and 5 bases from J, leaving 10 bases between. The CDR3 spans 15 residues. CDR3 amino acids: CASSPPSTGNEKLFF. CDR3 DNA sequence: TGTGCCAGCTCACCACCGAGTACAGGGAATGAAAAACTGTTTTTT.

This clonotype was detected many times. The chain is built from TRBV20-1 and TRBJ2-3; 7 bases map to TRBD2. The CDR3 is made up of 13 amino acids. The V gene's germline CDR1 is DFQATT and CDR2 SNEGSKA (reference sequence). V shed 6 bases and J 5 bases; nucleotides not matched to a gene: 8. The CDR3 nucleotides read TGCAGTGCAATAAGCGGGGTGGGAGATACGCAGTATTTT. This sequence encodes CSAISGVGDTQYF.

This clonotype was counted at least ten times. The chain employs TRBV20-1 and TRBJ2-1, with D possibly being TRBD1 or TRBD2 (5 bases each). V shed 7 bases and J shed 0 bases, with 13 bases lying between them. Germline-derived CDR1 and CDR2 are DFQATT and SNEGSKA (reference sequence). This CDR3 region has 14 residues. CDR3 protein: CSVLGVSSYNEQFF. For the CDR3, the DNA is TGCAGTGTTTTGGGGGTAAGCTCCTACAATGAGCAGTTCTTC.

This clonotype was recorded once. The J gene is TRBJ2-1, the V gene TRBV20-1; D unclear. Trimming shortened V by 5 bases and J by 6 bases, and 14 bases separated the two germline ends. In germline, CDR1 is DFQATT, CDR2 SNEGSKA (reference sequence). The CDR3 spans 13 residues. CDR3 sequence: CSARMSVINEQFF. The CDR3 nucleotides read TGCAGTGCTCGTATGAGTGTAATCAATGAGCAGTTCTTC.

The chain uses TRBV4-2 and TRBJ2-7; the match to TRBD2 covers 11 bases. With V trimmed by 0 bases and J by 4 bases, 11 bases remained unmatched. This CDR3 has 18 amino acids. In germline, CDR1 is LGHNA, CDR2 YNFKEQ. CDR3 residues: CASSQDPSGGTGIYEQYV. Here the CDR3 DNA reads TGTGCCAGCAGCCAAGACCCTAGCGGGGGGACCGGTATTTACGAGCAGTACGTC.